This T cell receptor beta chain comes out of a study of blood T cell repertoires in COVID-19. Study details: In each case, the material was cDNA or gDNA derived from T cells, B-cell-depleted T cells, or PBMCs.

Clinical history reported by participants formed the basis on which cohorts were assigned. This clone was observed a single time. The germline V gene encodes CDR1 MRHNA and CDR2 SNTAGT. Trimming shortened V by 1 base and J by 4 bases, and 7 bases separated the two germline ends. The CDR3 has 13 amino acids. Data came from immunoSEQ multiplex PCR; TCRdb stores just in-frame clones and leaves some out. Of almost 250,000 clones in the sample, roughly 85% were seen once. The sequencing input was PBMCs or T cells enriched from blood (not recorded which). The V call is TRBV6-4, the J call TRBJ1-1; D remains unclear. The TCR sequence derives from a woman between 45 and 65 years old with acute COVID-19. CDR3 in DNA: TGTGCCAGCAGTGACTACCCGGGCACTGAAGCTTTCTTT. This codes for CASSDYPGTEAFF.